The clone carrying this T cell receptor beta chain occurred a few times. Its antigen is undetermined. The data derive from a study of beta chain features in type 1 diabetes. General study results and limits: There were fewer insertions and more deletions at the VDJ junctions of type 1 diabetes patients. TCRB rearrangement may or may not be influenced by HLA type; here this remained unresolved.

Germline CDR1 and CDR2: SQVTM and ANQGSEA. The CDR3 sequence is 12 residues long. Trimming left V 7 bases short and J 3 bases short, with 13 bases between. Based on CD45RO/CCR7/CD25/CD127/CD95/CD27, CD4+ regulatory, stem cell-like memory, naive and central memory cells were sorted. Each of the sorted populations had a purity greater than 98%. Sequencing targeted expressed TCRB transcripts, as all isolated RNA had been reverse transcribed. The repertoire was sequenced with immunoSEQ multiplex PCR; TCRdb's copy has only in-frame clones and lacks some. This repertoire shows 310,000 or so clones, approximately 11% found once; its top ten account for just over 0.015%.

Sequences were obtained from naive CD4+ T cells from blood. The origin of this receptor is a woman aged 30 to 39 in good health. This sequence joins TRBV29-1 and TRBJ2-7; TRBD1 is a possible D gene (7 bases). This chain's CDR3 is CSGGTDYYEQYF. Written as DNA, the CDR3 is TGCAGCGGCGGGACAGATTACTACGAGCAGTACTTC.